Included here is one T cell receptor beta chain sequence, with context. Its antigen is undetermined. This entry comes from a study of molecular identifiers for immune sequencing clone quantification. For the study at large: Five aliquots were made in replicates from the RNA of roughly 21,000 or 96,000 naive CD8 cells, and four were sequenced.

The CDR3 is 14 residues long. Trimming removed 8 bases from V and 3 bases from J, with 18 bases in between. Sorting defined naive CD8 T cells as CD8+CD4-CCR7+CD45RA+. Listed TCR primers, together with previously described methods, were used for the bulk TCR libraries. TCRdb used MiXCR to reprocess the PCR reads, holding one entry per CDR3 protein. The sample has 300,000 to 350,000 distinct CDR3 sequences, 20% to 25% seen once. Study-wide results and limits: Clones above 20 RNA copies held over 98% of effector molecules, under 1% in naive cells.

The clonotype was recovered from a human donor in good health. Some libraries in this study had Jurkat cell RNA spiked in. V is TRBV5-3 and J is TRBJ2-7; D not resolved. Being an ORF, TRBV5-3 has a function that is uncertain. Sequenced sample: naive CD8+ T cells from blood, with Jurkat cell RNA spiked in. Subset noted: FACS-sorted CD8+CD4-CCR7+CD45RA+ naive T cells. Here the CDR3 reads CASGLSRTGYEQYF. CDR3 sequence (DNA): TGTGCCAGCGGCCTAAGTCGTACCGGCTACGAGCAGTACTTC.